Detailed here is one TCR beta chain. The antigen is undetermined. TCRdb re-called the 5' RACE reads with MiXCR, one entry per CDR3 protein. The table shows about 250,000 distinct CDR3 sequences, with 30% to 35% occurring only once. The CDR3 length is 13 residues. CDR1 SQVTM and CDR2 ANQGSEA come from the germline V gene. V was shortened by 4 bases and J by 11 bases, with 17 bases between the two germline ends. This entry belongs to a study of CD8 T cells in ankylosing spondylitis. Study-wide points: Disease-linked clones displayed a CD8+ phenotype and appeared relatively rarely in peripheral blood. A motif in TCR beta, a set of about eight highly homologous variants, appeared characteristic of ankylosing spondylitis blood.

The TCR was taken from a male donor with ankylosing spondylitis or in good health (not recorded which). This chain links TRBV29-1 with TRBJ2-2; tentatively, D is TRBD1 or TRBD2 (6 bases each). Sequenced input: blood, either unsorted or a sorted T cell fraction (not recorded which). CDR3 in amino acids: CSVGGQGGLELFF. DNA of the CDR3: TGCAGCGTTGGGGGACAAGGGGGGTTAGAGCTGTTTTTT.